This TCR beta chain stems from a study of glioma-infiltrating T cells after dendritic cell vaccination. Study-level points and caveats: Longer survival after dendritic cell vaccination followed higher pretreatment TIL content.

The CDR3 extends over 14 amino acids. Trimming removed 6 bases from V and 3 bases from J; junction bases left unmatched: 3. Per germline, CDR1 LNHDA and CDR2 SQIVND (reference sequence). As to this clone: Its antigen is undetermined.

Assay used: immunoSEQ multiplex PCR; TCRdb lists only in-frame clones, some missing. The sample lists 75,000 to 100,000 clones, roughly three quarters occurring once. Patients had residual fresh-frozen tumor tissue and more than two years of survival data. The rearrangement uses TRBV19 and TRBJ2-1; 9 nucleotides agree with TRBD2. Sequenced here: blood, sampled before dendritic cell vaccination. The clonotype originates from a human donor with glioblastoma. The CDR3 nucleotides read TGTGCCAGTAGCCCGACTAGCGGCTACAATGAGCAGTTCTTC. It yields the protein CASSPTSGYNEQFF.